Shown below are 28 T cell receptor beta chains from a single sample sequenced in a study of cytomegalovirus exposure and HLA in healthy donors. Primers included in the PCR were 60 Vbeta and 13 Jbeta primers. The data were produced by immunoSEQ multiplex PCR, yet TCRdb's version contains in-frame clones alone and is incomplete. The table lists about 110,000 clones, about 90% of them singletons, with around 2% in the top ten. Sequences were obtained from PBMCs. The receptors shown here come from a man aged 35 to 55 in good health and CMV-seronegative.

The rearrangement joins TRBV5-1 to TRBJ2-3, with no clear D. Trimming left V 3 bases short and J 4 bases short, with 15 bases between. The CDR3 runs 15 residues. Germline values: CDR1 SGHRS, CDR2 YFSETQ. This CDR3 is CASSSWPAPPDTQYF. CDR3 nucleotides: TGCGCCAGCAGCTCCTGGCCCGCACCCCCAGATACGCAGTATTTT.

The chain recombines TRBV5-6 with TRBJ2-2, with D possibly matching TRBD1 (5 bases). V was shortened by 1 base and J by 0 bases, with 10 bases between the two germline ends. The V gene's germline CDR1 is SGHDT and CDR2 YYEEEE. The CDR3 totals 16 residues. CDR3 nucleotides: TGTGCCAGCAGCTTGAAAGGGGTAGCGAACACCGGGGAGCTGTTTTTT. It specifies CASSLKGVANTGELFF.

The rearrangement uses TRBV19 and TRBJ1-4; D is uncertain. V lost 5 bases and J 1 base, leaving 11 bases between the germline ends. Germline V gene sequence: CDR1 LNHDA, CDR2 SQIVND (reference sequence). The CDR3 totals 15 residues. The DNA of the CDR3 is TGTGCCAGTAGTTCCCCCCGAGGAACTAATGAAAAACTGTTTTTT. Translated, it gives CASSSPRGTNEKLFF.

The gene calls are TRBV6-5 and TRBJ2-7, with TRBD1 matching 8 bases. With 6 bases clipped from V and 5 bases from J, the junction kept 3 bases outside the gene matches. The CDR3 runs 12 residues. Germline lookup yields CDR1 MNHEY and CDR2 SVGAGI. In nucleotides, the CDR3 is TGTGCCAGCAGCCTGACAGGGGACGAGCAGTACTTC. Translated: CASSLTGDEQYF.

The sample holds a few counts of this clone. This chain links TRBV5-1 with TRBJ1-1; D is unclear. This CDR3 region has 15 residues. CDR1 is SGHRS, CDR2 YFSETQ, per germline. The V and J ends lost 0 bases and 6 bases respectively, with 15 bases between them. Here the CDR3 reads CASSLALGATAEAFF. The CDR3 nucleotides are TGCGCCAGCAGCTTGGCCCTGGGCGCAACAGCTGAAGCTTTCTTT.

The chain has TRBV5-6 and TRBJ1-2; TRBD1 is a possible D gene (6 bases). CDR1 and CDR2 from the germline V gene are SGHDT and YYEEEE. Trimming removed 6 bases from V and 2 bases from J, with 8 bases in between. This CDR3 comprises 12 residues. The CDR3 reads CASNQGNYGYTF. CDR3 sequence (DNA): TGTGCCAGCAATCAGGGGAACTATGGCTACACCTTC. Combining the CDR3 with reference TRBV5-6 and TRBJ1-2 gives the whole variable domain DAGVTQSPTHLIKTRGQQVTLRCSPKSGHDTVSWYQQALGQGPQFIFQYYEEEERQRGNFPDRFSGHQFPNYSSELNVNALLLGDSALYLCASNQGNYGYTFGSGTRLTVV.

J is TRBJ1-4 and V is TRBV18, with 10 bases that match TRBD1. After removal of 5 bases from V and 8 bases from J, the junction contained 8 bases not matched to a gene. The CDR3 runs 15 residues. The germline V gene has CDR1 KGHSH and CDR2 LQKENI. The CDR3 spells CASSNDRGHREKLFF. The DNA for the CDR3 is TGTGCCAGCTCAAATGACAGGGGGCACCGGGAAAAACTGTTTTTT.

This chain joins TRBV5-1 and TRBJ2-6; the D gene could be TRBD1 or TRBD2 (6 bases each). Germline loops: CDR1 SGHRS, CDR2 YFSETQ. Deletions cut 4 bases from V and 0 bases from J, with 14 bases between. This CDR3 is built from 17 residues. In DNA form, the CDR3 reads TGCGCCAGCAGCCTGGGGGGCAGCGACTCTGGGGCCAACGTCCTGACTTTC. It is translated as CASSLGGSDSGANVLTF.

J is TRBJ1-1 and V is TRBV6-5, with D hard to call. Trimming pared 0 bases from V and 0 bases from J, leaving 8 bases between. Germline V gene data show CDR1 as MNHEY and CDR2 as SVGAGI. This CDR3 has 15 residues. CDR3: CASSYSGQVNTEAFF. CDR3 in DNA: TGTGCCAGCAGTTACTCTGGCCAGGTGAACACTGAAGCTTTCTTT.

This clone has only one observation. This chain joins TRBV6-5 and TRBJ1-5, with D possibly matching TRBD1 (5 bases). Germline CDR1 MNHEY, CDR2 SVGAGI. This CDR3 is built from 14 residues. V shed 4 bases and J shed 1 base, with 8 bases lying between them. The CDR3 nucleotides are TGTGCCAGCAGTTGGGGCGGAAGCAATCAGCCCCAGCATTTT. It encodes CASSWGGSNQPQHF.

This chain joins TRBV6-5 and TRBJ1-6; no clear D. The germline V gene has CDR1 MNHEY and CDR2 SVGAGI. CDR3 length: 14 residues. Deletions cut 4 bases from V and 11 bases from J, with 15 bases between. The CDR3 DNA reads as TGTGCCAGCAGTTCTCGGACTGCTGGTGCACCCCTCCACTTT. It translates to CASSSRTAGAPLHF.

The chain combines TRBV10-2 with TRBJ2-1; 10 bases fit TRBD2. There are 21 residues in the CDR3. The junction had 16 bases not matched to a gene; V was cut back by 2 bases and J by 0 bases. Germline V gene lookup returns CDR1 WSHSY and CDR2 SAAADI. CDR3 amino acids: CASSEEKRGGPIPSSYNEQFF. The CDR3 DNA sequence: TGCGCCAGCAGTGAGGAGAAGCGGGGGGGCCCGATCCCGAGCTCCTACAATGAGCAGTTCTTC.

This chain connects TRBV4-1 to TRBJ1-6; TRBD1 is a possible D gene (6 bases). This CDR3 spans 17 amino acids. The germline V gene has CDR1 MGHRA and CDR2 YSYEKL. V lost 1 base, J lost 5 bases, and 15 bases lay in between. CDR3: CASSQVGQRSDNSPLHF. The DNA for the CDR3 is TGCGCCAGCAGCCAAGTAGGACAGCGTAGCGATAATTCACCCCTCCACTTT.

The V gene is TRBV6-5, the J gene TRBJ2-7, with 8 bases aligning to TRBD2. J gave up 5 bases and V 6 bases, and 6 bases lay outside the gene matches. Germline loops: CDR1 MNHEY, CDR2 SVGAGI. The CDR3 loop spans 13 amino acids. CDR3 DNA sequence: TGTGCCAGCAGACGACGGGAGGGCGACGAGCAGTACTTC. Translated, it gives CASRRREGDEQYF.

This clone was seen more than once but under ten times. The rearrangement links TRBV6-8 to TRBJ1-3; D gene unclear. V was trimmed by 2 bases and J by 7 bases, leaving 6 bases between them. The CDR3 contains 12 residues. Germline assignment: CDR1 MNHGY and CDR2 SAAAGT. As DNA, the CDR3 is TGTGCCAGCAGTTACGCCGGGAACACCATATATTTT. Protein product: CASSYAGNTIYF.

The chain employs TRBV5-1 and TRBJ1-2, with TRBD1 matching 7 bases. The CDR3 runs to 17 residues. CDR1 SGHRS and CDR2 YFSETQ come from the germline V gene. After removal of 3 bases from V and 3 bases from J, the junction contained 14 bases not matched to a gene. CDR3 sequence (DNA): TGCGCCAGCAGCTCGACAGGGACTTTGAAGGCCCACTATGGCTACACCTTC. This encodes CASSSTGTLKAHYGYTF.

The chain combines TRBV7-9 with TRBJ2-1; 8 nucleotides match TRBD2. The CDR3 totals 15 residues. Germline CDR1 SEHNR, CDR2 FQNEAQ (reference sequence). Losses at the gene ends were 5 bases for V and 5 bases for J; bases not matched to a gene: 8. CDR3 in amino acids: CASSVQGGGNNEQFF. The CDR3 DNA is TGTGCCAGCAGCGTACAGGGCGGGGGGAACAATGAGCAGTTCTTC.

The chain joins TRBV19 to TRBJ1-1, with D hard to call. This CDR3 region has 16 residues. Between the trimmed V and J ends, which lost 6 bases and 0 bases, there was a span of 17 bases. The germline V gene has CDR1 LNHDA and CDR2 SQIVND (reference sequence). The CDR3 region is CASSPRIPGMNTEAFF. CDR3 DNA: TGTGCCAGTAGCCCTCGTATCCCGGGGATGAACACTGAAGCTTTCTTT.

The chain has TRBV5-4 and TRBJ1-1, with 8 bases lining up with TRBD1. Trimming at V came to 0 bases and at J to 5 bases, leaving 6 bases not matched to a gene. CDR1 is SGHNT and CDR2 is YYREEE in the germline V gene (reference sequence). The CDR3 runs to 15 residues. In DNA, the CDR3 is TGTGCCAGCAGCTTGGGACAGGGGCTGGGAACTGAAGCTTTCTTT. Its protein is CASSLGQGLGTEAFF.

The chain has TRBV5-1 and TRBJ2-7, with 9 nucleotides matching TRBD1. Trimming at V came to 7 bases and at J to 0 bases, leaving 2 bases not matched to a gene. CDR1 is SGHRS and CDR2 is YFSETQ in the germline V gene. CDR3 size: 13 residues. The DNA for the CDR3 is TGCGCCAGCGGGACAGGGATCTCCTACGAGCAGTACTTC. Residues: CASGTGISYEQYF.

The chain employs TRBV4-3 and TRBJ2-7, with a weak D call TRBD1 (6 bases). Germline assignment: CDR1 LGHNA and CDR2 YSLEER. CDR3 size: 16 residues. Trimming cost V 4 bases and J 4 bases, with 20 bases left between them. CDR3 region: CASSLGLQGVGYEQYF. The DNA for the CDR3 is TGCGCCAGCAGCCTGGGATTACAGGGAGTGGGTTACGAGCAGTACTTC.

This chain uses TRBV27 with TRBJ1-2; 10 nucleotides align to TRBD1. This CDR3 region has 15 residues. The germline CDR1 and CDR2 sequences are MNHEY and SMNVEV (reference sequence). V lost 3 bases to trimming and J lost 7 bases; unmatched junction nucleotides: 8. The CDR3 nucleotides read TGTGCCAGCAGTTTTGTGACAGGGGGCGCCTTTGGCTACACCTTC. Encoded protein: CASSFVTGGAFGYTF.

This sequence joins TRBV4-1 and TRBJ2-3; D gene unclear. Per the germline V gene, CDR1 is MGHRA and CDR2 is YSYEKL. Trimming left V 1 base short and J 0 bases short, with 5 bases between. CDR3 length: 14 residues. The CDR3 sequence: CASSQALSTDTQYF. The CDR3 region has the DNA TGCGCCAGCAGCCAAGCGTTGAGCACAGATACGCAGTATTTT.

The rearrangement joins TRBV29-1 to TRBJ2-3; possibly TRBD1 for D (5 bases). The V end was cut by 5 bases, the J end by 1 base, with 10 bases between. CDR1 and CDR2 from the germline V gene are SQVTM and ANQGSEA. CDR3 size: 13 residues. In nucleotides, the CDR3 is TGCAGCGTTCTAAGGGGCGGCACAGATACGCAGTATTTT. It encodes CSVLRGGTDTQYF.

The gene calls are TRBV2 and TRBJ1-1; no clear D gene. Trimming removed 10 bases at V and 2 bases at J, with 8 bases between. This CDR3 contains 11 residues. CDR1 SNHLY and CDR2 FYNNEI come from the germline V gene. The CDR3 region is CATGSNTEAFF. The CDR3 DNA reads TGTGCCACCGGGAGTAACACTGAAGCTTTCTTT. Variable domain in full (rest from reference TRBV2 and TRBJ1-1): EPEVTQTPSHQVTQMGQEVILRCVPISNHLYFYWYRQILGQKVEFLVSFYNNEISEKSEIFDDQFSVERPDGSNFTLKIRSTKLEDSAMYFCATGSNTEAFFGQGTRLTVV.

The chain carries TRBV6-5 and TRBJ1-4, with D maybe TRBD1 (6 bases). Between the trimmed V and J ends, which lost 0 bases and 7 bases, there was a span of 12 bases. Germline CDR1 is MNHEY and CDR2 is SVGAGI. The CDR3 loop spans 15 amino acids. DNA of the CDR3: TGTGCCAGCAGTTACTCCGGGGGGGCGAGTGAAAAACTGTTTTTT. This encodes CASSYSGGASEKLFF.

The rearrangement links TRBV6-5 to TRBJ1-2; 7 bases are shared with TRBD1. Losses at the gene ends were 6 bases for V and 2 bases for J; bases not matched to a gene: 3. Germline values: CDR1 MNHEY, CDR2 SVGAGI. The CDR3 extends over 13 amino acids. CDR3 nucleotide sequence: TGTGCCAGCAGCCGGGGACAGAACTATGGCTACACCTTC. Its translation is CASSRGQNYGYTF.

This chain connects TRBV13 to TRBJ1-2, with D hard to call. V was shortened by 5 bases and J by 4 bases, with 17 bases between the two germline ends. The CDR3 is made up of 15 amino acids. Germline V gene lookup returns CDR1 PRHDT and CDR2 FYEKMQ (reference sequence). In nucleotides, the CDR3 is TGTGCCAGCAGCCGAGAGGGCAGCCTATCCTATGGCTACACCTTC. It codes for CASSREGSLSYGYTF. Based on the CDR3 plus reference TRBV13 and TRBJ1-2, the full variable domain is AAGVIQSPRHLIKEKRETATLKCYPIPRHDTVYWYQQGPGQDPQFLISFYEKMQSDKGSIPDRFSAQQFSDYHSELNMSSLELGDSALYFCASSREGSLSYGYTFGSGTRLTVV.